These 26 T cell receptor beta chains originate from one sample sequenced in a study of radiotherapy plus CTLA-4 blockade in lung cancer. The data were produced by immunoSEQ multiplex PCR, yet TCRdb's version contains in-frame clones alone and is incomplete. The sample shows 80,000 to 100,000 clones, roughly 74% of them seen only once. The sample was peripheral blood, taken from a patient treated with radiotherapy plus ipilimumab. These receptors were obtained from a human donor with non-small cell lung cancer who had a partial response to radiotherapy plus ipilimumab. Some clones in this sample may be carry-over from other donors' samples.

The sample holds one count of this clone. This chain uses TRBV7-2 with TRBJ2-5; 16 bases line up with TRBD2. The V gene end was trimmed by 3 bases and the J gene end by 2 bases; junction bases not matched to a gene: 3. The CDR3 covers 17 residues. Germline CDR1 SGHTA, CDR2 FQGNSA. CDR3 sequence reads: CASSLGLAGGAQETQYF. In DNA form, the CDR3 reads TGTGCCAGCAGCTTGGGACTAGCGGGGGGGGCGCAAGAGACCCAGTACTTC.

This clone was detected once. The genes are TRBV7-6 and TRBJ2-3; TRBD1 might be the D (5 bases). V shed 0 bases and J shed 3 bases, with 10 bases lying between them. There are 15 residues in the CDR3. Germline values: CDR1 SGHVS, CDR2 FNYEAQ. The CDR3 protein is CASSLAWGLTDTQYF. The CDR3 DNA is TGTGCCAGCAGCTTAGCCTGGGGCCTTACAGATACGCAGTATTTT.

This clone was recorded a few times. The chain combines TRBV6-1 with TRBJ1-4, with 7 nucleotides matching TRBD1. V shed 0 bases and J 5 bases; nucleotides not matched to a gene: 3. The CDR3 has 15 residues. Germline CDR1 and CDR2: MNHNS and SASEGT. CDR3 loop: CASSEALQGNEKLFF. The CDR3 bases are TGTGCCAGCAGTGAAGCTTTACAGGGGAATGAAAAACTGTTTTTT.

This sequence joins TRBV11-2 and TRBJ2-1; 7 bases align to TRBD2. Germline lookup yields CDR1 SGHAT and CDR2 FQNNGV. This CDR3 comprises 15 residues. J lost 10 bases, V lost 5 bases, and 14 bases had no gene match. The CDR3 DNA sequence: TGTGCCAGCAGCCCTGGGGCGGGGGTTGTGAACGAGCAGTTCTTC. It codes for CASSPGAGVVNEQFF.

The genes are TRBV4-3 and TRBJ2-7, with 11 positions matching TRBD1. This CDR3 comprises 14 residues. Per germline, CDR1 LGHNA and CDR2 YSLEER. Unmatched junction bases numbered 6, after V lost 4 bases and J lost 7 bases. In DNA, the CDR3 is TGCGCCAGCAGCCCGGACAGGGGGCTTGGGGAGCAGTACTTC. Translation gives CASSPDRGLGEQYF.

V and J are TRBV30 and TRBJ1-5; a possible D gene is TRBD1 (6 bases). The ends were cut back, 0 bases at V and 6 bases at J, with 18 bases in the middle. Looked up from germline, CDR1 is GTSNPN and CDR2 is SVGIG (reference sequence). This CDR3 is built from 16 residues. The CDR3 DNA sequence: TGTGCCTGGAGTGTCGGTGCAGGGGTGTTAGGTCAGCCCCAGCATTTT. Its translation: CAWSVGAGVLGQPQHF.

The count of this clone is one. The V gene is TRBV5-4, the J gene TRBJ2-5, with no clear D. Germline V lookup: CDR1 SGHNT, CDR2 YYREEE (reference sequence). Trimming took off 0 bases at V and 1 base at J, with 13 bases between the two ends. The CDR3 covers 16 residues. The CDR3 sequence is CASSLASTARQETQYF. CDR3 nucleotide sequence: TGTGCCAGCAGCTTGGCCTCAACAGCCCGCCAAGAGACCCAGTACTTC.

V gene TRBV7-2 combines with J gene TRBJ2-3; 11 nucleotides line up with TRBD2. This CDR3 region has 16 residues. Germline loops: CDR1 SGHTA, CDR2 FQGNSA. After removal of 5 bases from V and 0 bases from J, the junction contained 4 bases not matched to a gene. The CDR3 loop reads CASSPIAGGSTDTQYF. In DNA form, the CDR3 reads TGTGCCAGCAGCCCAATAGCGGGGGGGAGCACAGATACGCAGTATTTT.

This clone was seen only a few times. This rearrangement joins TRBV5-1 to TRBJ2-3, with D possibly matching TRBD1 (5 bases). This CDR3 has 15 amino acids. Germline assignment: CDR1 SGHRS and CDR2 YFSETQ. V was cut by 4 bases and J by 2 bases, with 14 bases left in between. For the CDR3, the DNA is TGCGCCAGCAGCACGGACCAAGGGGTCACAGATACGCAGTATTTT. Protein: CASSTDQGVTDTQYF.

The chain links TRBV11-1 to TRBJ2-1; D is possibly TRBD2 (5 bases). This CDR3 contains 13 residues. V was shortened by 4 bases and J by 6 bases, with 10 bases between the two germline ends. Germline values: CDR1 SGHAT, CDR2 FQDESV (reference sequence). For the CDR3, the DNA is TGTGCCAGCAGCTCAGGACTTCGCAATGAGCAGTTCTTC. Translating gives CASSSGLRNEQFF.

This chain connects TRBV7-2 to TRBJ1-2; TRBD1 aligns across 7 bases. Trimming removed 5 bases from V and 7 bases from J; junction bases left unmatched: 10. CDR1 SGHTA and CDR2 FQGNSA come from the germline V gene. The CDR3 contains 14 residues. CDR3 sequence: CASSARQGVSGYTF. The CDR3 region has the DNA TGTGCCAGCAGCGCAAGACAGGGTGTCAGTGGCTACACCTTC.

This chain connects TRBV27 to TRBJ2-7; TRBD2 agrees at 10 bases. This CDR3 region has 15 residues. V dropped 5 bases and J dropped 3; count of bases not matched to a gene: 7. The germline V gene encodes CDR1 MNHEY and CDR2 SMNVEV (reference sequence). CDR3 loop: CASSLTKRGGYEQYF. The CDR3 DNA follows: TGTGCCAGCAGTCTAACAAAGCGGGGGGGCTACGAGCAGTACTTC.

The chain has TRBV18 and TRBJ2-2; 13 nucleotides agree with TRBD2. Germline CDR1 reads KGHSH; CDR2 reads LQKENI. With 3 bases clipped from V and 6 bases from J, the junction kept 4 bases outside the gene matches. The CDR3 totals 16 residues. The CDR3 DNA reads TGTGCCAGCTCACCCCGACTAGCGGGGGGTTCCGGGGAGCTGTTTTTT. It encodes CASSPRLAGGSGELFF. Combining the CDR3 with reference TRBV18 and TRBJ2-2 gives the whole variable domain NAGVMQNPRHLVRRRGQEARLRCSPMKGHSHVYWYRQLPEEGLKFMVYLQKENIIDESGMPKERFSAEFPKEGPSILRIQQVVRGDSAAYFCASSPRLAGGSGELFFGEGSRLTVL.

The chain is built from TRBV19 and TRBJ2-7; 8 bases match TRBD1. J lost 6 bases, V lost 4 bases, and 8 bases had no gene match. CDR1 LNHDA and CDR2 SQIVND come from the germline V gene (reference sequence). This CDR3 comprises 14 residues. This chain's CDR3 is CASSSYRGTLEQYF. CDR3 DNA: TGTGCCAGTAGTAGCTACAGGGGGACCCTCGAGCAGTACTTC.

CDR3 in amino acids: CASSPHGGEDNEQFF. CDR3 DNA sequence: TGTGCCAGCAGCCCCCATGGCGGGGAGGACAATGAGCAGTTCTTC. The chain uses TRBV7-2 and TRBJ2-1, with a possible D match to TRBD2 (6 bases). V dropped 5 bases and J dropped 5 bases, with 16 bases sitting between them. CDR3 length: 15 residues. Germline CDR1 SGHTA, CDR2 FQGNSA.

The chain carries TRBV7-9 and TRBJ2-7; possibly TRBD2 for D (5 bases). This CDR3 contains 14 residues. Germline V gene lookup returns CDR1 SEHNR and CDR2 FQNEAQ (reference sequence). Trimming pared 5 bases from V and 2 bases from J, leaving 13 bases between. Here the CDR3 reads CASSLDGKTYEQYF. In nucleotides, the CDR3 is TGTGCCAGCAGCCTGGACGGGAAGACCTACGAGCAGTACTTC.

The CDR3, as DNA: TGTGCCAGCAGCTTAGTACAGGGGGGTACTGAAGCTTTCTTT. Protein: CASSLVQGGTEAFF. V usage is TRBV7-8 and J usage is TRBJ1-1; 8 bases fit TRBD1. This CDR3 comprises 14 residues. Germline loops: CDR1 SGHVS, CDR2 FQNEAQ. V was clipped by 1 base and J by 5 bases; unmatched bases: 3.

The rearrangement joins TRBV28 to TRBJ1-5; D is unclear. V was clipped by 2 bases and J by 4 bases, with 15 bases between them. The CDR3 sequence is 16 residues long. Germline CDR1 MDHEN, CDR2 SYDVKM. CDR3: CASSLTRGSENQPQHF. CDR3 bases: TGTGCCAGCAGTTTAACTCGAGGCTCTGAAAATCAGCCCCAGCATTTT.

V is TRBV28 and J is TRBJ2-1, with TRBD2 matching over 7 bases. V lost 10 bases to trimming and J lost 3 bases; unmatched junction nucleotides: 12. There are 15 residues in the CDR3. From germline, CDR1 is MDHEN and CDR2 SYDVKM. The chain's CDR3 is CATRLRAGVYNEQFF. CDR3 bases: TGTGCCACCCGGTTAAGGGCGGGAGTCTACAATGAGCAGTTCTTC.

The count of this clone is one. The rearrangement joins TRBV29-1 to TRBJ2-7; 7 bases align to TRBD2. This CDR3 contains 13 residues. V lost 5 bases and J lost 7; bases outside the gene matches: 11. CDR1 is SQVTM and CDR2 is ANQGSEA in the germline V gene. The CDR3 reads CSVSSGVDWEQYF. CDR3 coding DNA: TGCAGCGTTTCTAGCGGAGTCGACTGGGAGCAGTACTTC.

The V and J genes are TRBV11-2 and TRBJ1-2; TRBD1 aligns across 10 bases. CDR3 length equals 16 residues. Trimming at V came to 1 base and at J to 2 bases, leaving 4 bases not matched to a gene. Germline assignment: CDR1 SGHAT and CDR2 FQNNGV. The CDR3 region is CASSLGDRGLNYGYTF. The CDR3 DNA is TGTGCCAGCAGCTTAGGGGACAGGGGCTTGAACTATGGCTACACCTTC.

The rearrangement joins TRBV9 to TRBJ2-6; the D gene is possibly TRBD1 (5 bases). The germline gives CDR1 SGDLS, CDR2 YYNGEE. The CDR3 runs 16 residues. V lost 4 bases and J 1 base, leaving 12 bases between the germline ends. CDR3 region: CASSPRQSSGANVLTF. The CDR3 DNA follows: TGTGCCAGCAGCCCCCGACAGAGTTCTGGGGCCAACGTCCTGACTTTC.

The chain carries TRBV7-2 and TRBJ2-3; 11 bases fit TRBD1. Germline V lookup: CDR1 SGHTA, CDR2 FQGNSA. The CDR3 consists of 13 residues. V lost 9 bases to trimming and J lost 4 bases; unmatched junction nucleotides: 3. The CDR3 loop reads CASGTGGPDTQYF. The CDR3 DNA reads TGTGCCAGTGGGACAGGGGGGCCAGATACGCAGTATTTT.

V gene TRBV10-1 combines with J gene TRBJ2-1; 10 positions agree with TRBD2. Germline V gene sequence: CDR1 WNHNN, CDR2 SYGVQD (reference sequence). The CDR3 extends over 17 amino acids. After removal of 4 bases from V and 7 bases from J, the junction contained 13 bases not matched to a gene. The CDR3 sequence is CASSGLAGDLGTNEQFF. The CDR3 DNA sequence: TGCGCCAGCAGTGGTCTAGCGGGAGATCTGGGGACTAATGAGCAGTTCTTC.

The chain combines TRBV5-1 with TRBJ2-5; 11 bases line up with TRBD1. The CDR3 runs to 17 residues. Germline trimming cut 4 bases from V and 5 bases from J; bases unmatched to any gene: 13. Per the germline V gene, CDR1 is SGHRS and CDR2 is YFSETQ. In nucleotides, the CDR3 is TGCGCCAGCAGCGCGAGGACAGGGGGCCCTTCGCCGGAGACCCAGTACTTC. Protein: CASSARTGGPSPETQYF.

On this clone itself: The junction departs from germline at one end; a sequencing error may be responsible. The chain recombines TRBV7-9 with TRBJ2-5, with TRBD2 matching 8 bases. From germline, CDR1 is SEHNR and CDR2 FQNEAQ (reference sequence). The CDR3 totals 14 residues. In DNA form, the CDR3 reads TGTGCCAGCAGTTCAGGACTAGCCCTAGAGGCCCAGTACTTC. This translates into CASSSGLALEAQYF.